This T cell receptor beta chain was recorded in a study of blood T cells in healthy people across ages. The CDR3 covers 15 residues. Trimming removed 2 bases from V and 9 bases from J, with 19 bases in between. CDR1 and CDR2 (germline): MGHRA, YSYEKL. Using a J-beta primer mix together with a sample-barcoded 5' primer, a second PCR was run for roughly 6 to 12 cycles. Paired-end reads containing CDR3 totaled no fewer than 3 million for each sample. Each CDR3 protein gets one entry after TCRdb re-called the 5' RACE reads with MiXCR. The sample yields some 850,000 distinct CDR3 sequences, more than 25% seen once. A word on this clonotype: The antigen remains undetermined.

Study results and caveats: Higher diversity and more naive CD4+ cells were features of long-lived donors, compared to aged donors.

These sequences were also reported in another study, on T cells of mothers and their children. That paper adds: Per mother, over 9 million TCR beta CDR3 reads were obtained; per child, about 3 million.

The TCR sequence derives from a boy younger than 18 in good health. Source material: blood. The chain has TRBV4-1 and TRBJ2-5; no definite D call. The DNA for the CDR3 is TGCGCCAGCAGCCAACACCGGGTTCTCGAAACGTCCCAGTACTTC. Amino acids: CASSQHRVLETSQYF.